A selection of T cell receptor beta chains follows, all from one sample in a study of shared clonotypes between healthy human individuals. Only in-frame clones appear in the TCRdb table, and some are missing; sequencing was by immunoSEQ multiplex PCR. The sample contains under 1,900,000 clones, around 98.5% of which appear only once. The material sequenced was naive CD4+ T cells sorted from blood. The receptors shown here come from a young man in good health. Both conserved end residues are part of each CDR3. D genes are given only for firm matches. Clone size, where shown, is once, few, many, or a class for clones that have expanded.

cdr3_nt cdr3_aa v_call d_call j_call clone_size
TGTGCCAGCAGCTTAGTTTCTAGGGCGGGAGTTGGTGAGCAGTTCTTC CASSLVSRAGVGEQFF TRBV7-6 TRBD2 TRBJ2-1 once
TGTGCCAGCAGCTTGGAAGGCTATGGCTACACCTTC CASSLEGYGYTF TRBV5-4 - TRBJ1-2 -
TGTGCCAGCAGCTTAGGGTACCATCAGCCCCAGCATTTT CASSLGYHQPQHF TRBV5-8 - TRBJ1-5 -
TGTGCCTGGAGTGTGACTAGGGGTGAGCAGTTCTTC CAWSVTRGEQFF TRBV30 - TRBJ2-1 -
TGTGCCAGCAGTCAACCCTCCGGGGCCGATTACGAGCAGTACTTC CASSQPSGADYEQYF TRBV28 - TRBJ2-7 -
TGCGCCAGCAGCCCGGACACGGGTGTTACAATGACCCAGTACTTC CASSPDTGVTMTQYF TRBV5-1 - TRBJ2-5 -
TGCGCCAGCAGAACTCGGGCCGCGGACACCGGGGAGCTGTTTTTT CASRTRAADTGELFF TRBV5-1 - TRBJ2-2 -
TGCGCCAGCAGCCAAGGGTCTCAGCGGGGCTCCTACAATGAGCAGTTCTTC CASSQGSQRGSYNEQFF TRBV4-1 TRBD2 TRBJ2-1 -
TGTGCCAGCTCACGGGAGGGTCGGAGTGACTATGGCTACACCTTC CASSREGRSDYGYTF TRBV18 - TRBJ1-2 once
TGTGCTAGTGCCCTCGACAGGGCTTATGGCTACACCTTC CASALDRAYGYTF TRBV12-5 TRBD1 TRBJ1-2 -
TGTGCCAGCAGCGAAACGCCACAGGGAATTGGGGCCAACGTCCTGACTTTC CASSETPQGIGANVLTF TRBV11-3 - TRBJ2-6 -
TGTGCCAGCAGTACCCCCACCGGGGAGCTGTTTTTT CASSTPTGELFF TRBV6-5 - TRBJ2-2 -
TGTGCCAGCAGCAGCAGGGGTTTCCAAGAGACCCAGTACTTC CASSSRGFQETQYF TRBV11-2 - TRBJ2-5 -
TGTGCCAGCAGCTTAGTGCCGGGGGGCACAGATACGCAGTATTTT CASSLVPGGTDTQYF TRBV7-2 - TRBJ2-3 -
TGTGCCACCGACGAACACGTTGGTCAGCCCCAGCATTTT CATDEHVGQPQHF TRBV2 - TRBJ1-5 -
TGTGCCAGCAGCTTTCAGATGAACACTGAAGCTTTCTTT CASSFQMNTEAFF TRBV7-3 - TRBJ1-1 -
TGCGCCAGCAGCTTACGGACAGGCTCCTACGAGCAGTACTTC CASSLRTGSYEQYF TRBV5-1 TRBD1 TRBJ2-7 -
TGTGCCAGTTGCCCTGAAGCTGTGGGTACAGATACGCAGTATTTT CASCPEAVGTDTQYF TRBV5-6 - TRBJ2-3 -
TGCAGCGTTACCATAAGCACAGATACGCAGTATTTT CSVTISTDTQYF TRBV29-1 - TRBJ2-3 -
TGTGCCAGTAGTCTCAGACAGGGGAGGCACACCGGGGAGCTGTTTTTT CASSLRQGRHTGELFF TRBV19 TRBD1 TRBJ2-2 -
TGCGCCAGCAGCTTGGCCGGACAGCTCAATCAGCCCCAGCATTTT CASSLAGQLNQPQHF TRBV5-1 - TRBJ1-5 -
TGTGCCAGCAGGCCTAGGGGGAGCTCCTACGAGCAGTACTTC CASRPRGSSYEQYF TRBV6-5 - TRBJ2-7 -
TGTGCCAGCAGCTTACGGACAGGGATTAGCTATGGCTACACCTTC CASSLRTGISYGYTF TRBV5-4 TRBD1 TRBJ1-2 once
TGTGCCAGCTCTCCGGGACAGCAAGAGACCCAGTACTTC CASSPGQQETQYF TRBV18 TRBD1 TRBJ2-5 -
TGTGCCAGCAGCAGGGGCGGGAGGAGCTCCTACGAGCAGTACTTC CASSRGGRSSYEQYF TRBV9 TRBD2 TRBJ2-7 -
TGTGCCAGCAGCACTACTCGGGGATCAAATGAAAAACTGTTTTTT CASSTTRGSNEKLFF TRBV13 - TRBJ1-4 -
TGTGCCAGCAGTGACCAGGTGGCCACTGAAGCTTTCTTT CASSDQVATEAFF TRBV6-1 - TRBJ1-1 -
TGTGCCAGCCAAGACAGTCCTGGGGCCAACGTCCTGACTTTC CASQDSPGANVLTF TRBV19 - TRBJ2-6 -
TGTGCCAGCCAGACCGGGACAGGGGGGAGCGAGACCCAGTACTTC CASQTGTGGSETQYF TRBV19 TRBD1 TRBJ2-5 -
TGTGCCAGCACCGAGACAGGGTTCTATGGCTACACCTTC CASTETGFYGYTF TRBV6-5 TRBD1 TRBJ1-2 -
TGTGCCAGCTCGCCGATTATGGGGGTAAGCTCCTACGAGCAGTACTTC CASSPIMGVSSYEQYF TRBV18 - TRBJ2-7 -
TGCGCCAGCAGCTTGGCAGGGGGTAATAACGAGCAGTACTTC CASSLAGGNNEQYF TRBV5-1 TRBD1 TRBJ2-7 once
TGCAGCGTTGCTTTCGGACAGGCTAAAGAGACCCAGTACTTC CSVAFGQAKETQYF TRBV29-1 TRBD1 TRBJ2-5 -
TGCGCCAGCAGCTTGGTCCCGGGAGGGTCCAACGAGCAGTACTTC CASSLVPGGSNEQYF TRBV5-1 TRBD2 TRBJ2-7 -
TGTGCCAGCAGCAAAATCGGCGGCAGGGAGTACGAGCAGTACTTC CASSKIGGREYEQYF TRBV21-1 - TRBJ2-7 once
TGTGCCAGCGGAAGATCCTCCTACGAGCAGTACTTC CASGRSSYEQYF TRBV2 - TRBJ2-7 once
TGCGCCAGCAGCTTGGCAGGGACCGGGGAGCTGTTTTTT CASSLAGTGELFF TRBV5-1 - TRBJ2-2 -
TGTGCCAGCAGCCCCCGAGAGGGTGTAGACGAGCAGTACTTC CASSPREGVDEQYF TRBV9 - TRBJ2-7 -
TGTGCCAGCAGCTTGGAGGAGCCAGGGTCGGGGGGCTACACCTTC CASSLEEPGSGGYTF TRBV5-4 - TRBJ1-2 -
TGCGCCAGCAGCCAGCACGGGACTAGCGATGAGCAGTTCTTC CASSQHGTSDEQFF TRBV5-1 TRBD2 TRBJ2-1 -
TGTGCCAGCAGCTTAGCGTCCGGGACTAGCGGAGATACGCAGTATTTT CASSLASGTSGDTQYF TRBV7-6 TRBD2 TRBJ2-3 -